A single sample gave rise to the 21 T cell receptor beta chains below, sequenced in a study of T cells after yellow fever vaccination. TCRdb fed the 5' RACE reads into MiXCR, producing one record per CDR3 protein. This table has around 56,000 distinct CDR3 sequences, approximately 5.5% appearing once. The sample was PBMCs, either bulk or a sorted T-cell subset (CD4+, CD8+, memory, or dextramer-sorted; not recorded which), taken on the day of the yellow fever booster vaccination. All receptors come from a man aged 18-30 years who received the YFV17D yellow fever vaccine.

This clonotype has just a few counts. The chain couples TRBV29-1 to TRBJ1-5; no clear D. The CDR3 is 14 amino acids. Germline loops: CDR1 SQVTM, CDR2 ANQGSEA. The V end was cut by 5 bases, the J end by 0 bases, with 11 bases between. Written as DNA, the CDR3 is TGCAGCGTTTGGACCGGGATTAGCAATCAGCCCCAGCATTTT. This translates into CSVWTGISNQPQHF.

The chain employs TRBV12-3 or TRBV12-4 and TRBJ1-2; D is undetermined. CDR3 size: 11 residues. Trimming took off 3 bases at V and 9 bases at J, with 8 bases between the two ends. The CDR3 loop is CASSFLLSYTF. In DNA form, the CDR3 reads TGTGCCAGCAGTTTCCTGCTCAGCTACACCTTC.

This clonotype was seen repeatedly, ten times or more. The V gene is TRBV20-1, the J gene TRBJ2-7; D is possibly TRBD1 or TRBD2 (6 bases each). The CDR3 contains 13 residues. Trimming took off 1 base at V and 7 bases at J, with 14 bases between the two ends. Germline values: CDR1 DFQATT, CDR2 SNEGSKA (reference sequence). The CDR3 coding sequence is TGCAGTGCTAGAGTCCCGGGGGCGCGGGAGCAGTACGTC. Amino acid sequence: CSARVPGAREQYV.

This clonotype was detected a few times. V gene TRBV7-6 combines with J gene TRBJ2-1; D not resolved. The CDR3 sequence is 14 residues long. V was clipped by 1 base and J by 3 bases, with 7 bases between them. Germline V gene sequence: CDR1 SGHVS, CDR2 FNYEAQ. The CDR3 sequence is CASSLGRLYNEQFF. The CDR3 DNA sequence: TGTGCCAGCAGCTTAGGGCGGCTCTACAATGAGCAGTTCTTC.

Many counts were recorded for this clonotype. The DNA of the CDR3 is TGCGCCAGCAGCCAAGAAGTGGAGTTGAACACTGAAGCTTTCTTT. Translated, it gives CASSQEVELNTEAFF. The chain is built from TRBV4-3 and TRBJ1-1; D gene ambiguous. Trimming removed 0 bases at V and 0 bases at J, with 8 bases between. The CDR3 spans 15 residues. Germline CDR1 LGHNA, CDR2 YSLEER.

This clonotype was counted many times. V is TRBV15 and J is TRBJ1-6, with 8 bases that match TRBD1. Germline assignment: CDR1 LNHNV and CDR2 YYDKDF (reference sequence). The J segment lost 6 bases and the V segment lost 3 bases, leaving 7 bases of the junction unmatched. The length of the CDR3 is 16 residues. The CDR3 here is CATSRGGQGGNSPLHF. CDR3 nucleotides: TGTGCCACCAGCAGGGGTGGACAGGGTGGTAATTCACCCCTCCACTTT.

Many counts were recorded for this clonotype. The chain joins TRBV29-1 to TRBJ2-7; the D gene could be TRBD1 or TRBD2 (6 bases each). CDR3 size: 15 residues. Germline CDR1 and CDR2: SQVTM and ANQGSEA. V lost 3 bases to trimming and J lost 4 bases, with 19 bases between them. The CDR3 loop reads CSVEKVGGAEYEQYF. Written as DNA, the CDR3 is TGCAGCGTTGAGAAGGTCGGGGGCGCCGAGTACGAGCAGTACTTC.

Ten or more counts support this clonotype. The chain links TRBV12-3 or TRBV12-4 to TRBJ1-1; D is undetermined. The CDR3 runs to 12 residues. V was pared by 4 bases and J by 11 bases, with 14 bases between. CDR3 bases: TGTGCCAGCAGTTACTCCATGGACTGGGCTTTCTTT. This gives the protein CASSYSMDWAFF.

This clonotype occurred many times. The rearrangement uses TRBV12-3 or TRBV12-4 and TRBJ2-7, with a weak D call TRBD1 (6 bases). The CDR3 contains 13 residues. The ends were cut back, 7 bases at V and 2 bases at J, with 12 bases in the middle. As DNA, the CDR3 is TGTGCCAGCAAGAGGGGGAGAGCCTACGAGCAGTACTTC. Amino acids: CASKRGRAYEQYF.

This clonotype has just a few counts. This chain connects TRBV4-3 to TRBJ1-2; 8 nucleotides agree with TRBD1. Germline CDR1 LGHNA, CDR2 YSLEER. This CDR3 has 16 amino acids. V was clipped by 0 bases and J by 4 bases; unmatched bases: 7. The CDR3: CASSQDGTGGGYGYTF. The CDR3 DNA reads as TGCGCCAGCAGCCAAGATGGAACAGGGGGGGGCTATGGCTACACCTTC.

This clonotype showed up just a few times. The rearrangement joins TRBV10-3 to TRBJ1-1; 10 bases are a match to TRBD1. Germline CDR1 is ENHRY and CDR2 is SYGVKD. The CDR3 is 16 residues long. Trimming at V came to 6 bases and at J to 5 bases, leaving 12 bases not matched to a gene. DNA for the CDR3: TGTGCCATCAGGGACCCAGACAGGGGGCTCTGGACTGAAGCTTTCTTT. This codes for CAIRDPDRGLWTEAFF.

This clonotype was counted a few times. This chain links TRBV3-1 with TRBJ2-1; the match to TRBD2 covers 9 bases. The CDR3 is 15 residues long. Germline V gene lookup returns CDR1 LGHDT and CDR2 YNNKEL (reference sequence). V shed 5 bases and J 2 bases; nucleotides not matched to a gene: 4. CDR3 in amino acids: CASSARLAAYNEQFF. As DNA, the CDR3 is TGTGCCAGCAGCGCTAGACTAGCGGCCTACAATGAGCAGTTCTTC.

The rearrangement joins TRBV12-5 to TRBJ2-7, with 7 bases fitting TRBD1. Losses at the gene ends were 6 bases for V and 0 bases for J; bases not matched to a gene: 11. This CDR3 has 16 residues. The germline V gene encodes CDR1 LGHNT and CDR2 FRNRAP. The CDR3 spells CASGSPDRLLSYEQYF. The CDR3 coding sequence is TGTGCTAGTGGCTCCCCGGACAGGCTTCTCTCCTACGAGCAGTACTTC.

Concerning this clonotype: This clone may be a read error of a much larger clone one base away. This chain joins TRBV5-1 and TRBJ2-2; perhaps TRBD2 as D (5 bases). Germline CDR1 and CDR2: SGHRS and YFSETQ. The CDR3 length is 12 residues. CDR3 sequence (DNA): TGCGCCACCAATCGTGGGTCCGGGGAGCTGTATTTT. Its translation is CATNRGSGELYF.

This sequence joins TRBV6-2 or TRBV6-3 and TRBJ2-7, with D possibly matching TRBD2 (5 bases). Germline V gene sequence: CDR1 MNHEY, CDR2 SVGEGT. This CDR3 has 15 residues. V lost 4 bases, J lost 3 bases, and 16 bases lay in between. CDR3 loop: CASSSLRIGGYEQYF. The CDR3 DNA follows: TGTGCCAGCAGTTCCCTCCGGATAGGAGGCTACGAGCAGTACTTC.

This clonotype occurred many times. V gene TRBV5-6 combines with J gene TRBJ2-1; the D gene is possibly TRBD2 (7 bases). The germline V gene encodes CDR1 SGHDT and CDR2 YYEEEE. The CDR3 consists of 13 residues. Trimming took off 7 bases at V and 10 bases at J, with 18 bases between the two ends. In nucleotides, the CDR3 is TGTGCCAGCTCGGGGTTTGGCGGGGGCGAGCAGTTCTTC. This gives the protein CASSGFGGGEQFF. The variable domain in full, completed from reference TRBV5-6 and TRBJ2-1, reads DAGVTQSPTHLIKTRGQQVTLRCSPKSGHDTVSWYQQALGQGPQFIFQYYEEEERQRGNFPDRFSGHQFPNYSSELNVNALLLGDSALYLCASSGFGGGEQFFGPGTRLTVL.

This clonotype was seen many times. The V gene is TRBV7-2, the J gene TRBJ1-2; maybe TRBD1 (6 bases). The V end was cut by 5 bases, the J end by 4 bases, with 14 bases between. This CDR3 has 14 residues. Germline lookup yields CDR1 SGHTA and CDR2 FQGNSA. In nucleotides, the CDR3 is TGTGCCAGCAGCATTGACGACAGGCTCTATGGCTACACCTTC. Its protein product is CASSIDDRLYGYTF. Supplemented by reference TRBV7-2 and TRBJ1-2, the full variable domain reads GAGVSQSPSNKVTEKGKDVELRCDPISGHTALYWYRQSLGQGLEFLIYFQGNSAPDKSGLPSDRFSAERTGGSVSTLTIQRTQQEDSAVYLCASSIDDRLYGYTFGSGTRLTVV.

A word on this clonotype: A read error may explain this, as a much larger clone is one base away. The chain is built from TRBV9 and TRBJ2-1; 9 bases line up with TRBD1. Trimming cost V 4 bases and J 7 bases; bases outside gene matches: 9. The CDR3 is 15 residues long. Germline V CDR1 and CDR2: SGDLS, YYNGEE. Written as DNA, the CDR3 is TGTGCCAGCAGCCCCGTAGGGACAGGGTGGAATGAGCAGTTCTTC. Its translation is CASSPVGTGWNEQFF. Looking up the rest from reference TRBV9 and TRBJ2-1 gives the full variable domain: DSGVTQTPKHLITATGQRVTLRCSPRSGDLSVYWYQQSLDQGLQFLIQYYNGEERAKGNILERFSAQQFPDLHSELNLSSLELGDSALYFCASSPVGTGWNEQFFGPGTRLTVL.

This clonotype was seen more than once but under ten times. This rearrangement joins TRBV27 to TRBJ1-2, with unresolved D. The length of the CDR3 is 17 residues. Germline CDR1 and CDR2: MNHEY and SMNVEV (reference sequence). Trimming removed 1 base from V and 0 bases from J, with 15 bases in between. The chain's CDR3 is CASSLFPRASSNYGYTF. The CDR3 DNA is TGTGCCAGCAGTTTATTTCCGAGGGCTTCGTCTAACTATGGCTACACCTTC.

This clonotype was counted many times. The genes are TRBV5-1 and TRBJ2-4; D is perhaps TRBD2 (6 bases). The CDR3 has 17 residues. The ends were cut back, 7 bases at V and 2 bases at J, with 22 bases in the middle. Germline loops: CDR1 SGHRS, CDR2 YFSETQ. The CDR3 sequence: CASSIGLAAGSKNIQYF. The DNA of the CDR3 is TGCGCCAGCTCAATTGGGCTGGCCGCGGGGTCCAAAAACATTCAGTACTTC.

This clonotype was detected ten times or more. The CDR3 region is CSVPPGQRDPRGNTEAFF. For the CDR3, the DNA is TGCAGCGTCCCGCCGGGACAGCGAGATCCGCGGGGGAACACTGAAGCTTTCTTT. The rearrangement links TRBV29-1 to TRBJ1-1; TRBD1 matches 7 bases. The CDR3 totals 18 residues. Looked up from germline, CDR1 is SQVTM and CDR2 is ANQGSEA. Unmatched junction bases numbered 20, after V lost 6 bases and J lost 1 base.